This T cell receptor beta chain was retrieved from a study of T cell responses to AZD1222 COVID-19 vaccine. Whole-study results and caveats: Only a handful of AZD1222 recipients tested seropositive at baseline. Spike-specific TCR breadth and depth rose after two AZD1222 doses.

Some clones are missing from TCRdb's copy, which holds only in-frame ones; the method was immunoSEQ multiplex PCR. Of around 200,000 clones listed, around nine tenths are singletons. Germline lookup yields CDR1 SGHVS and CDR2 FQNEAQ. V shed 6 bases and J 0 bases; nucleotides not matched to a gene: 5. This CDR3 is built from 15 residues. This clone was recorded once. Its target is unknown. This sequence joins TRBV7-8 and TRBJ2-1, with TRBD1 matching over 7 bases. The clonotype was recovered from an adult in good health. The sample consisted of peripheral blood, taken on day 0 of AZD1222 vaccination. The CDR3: CASRQQGSSYNEQFF. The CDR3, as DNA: TGTGCCAGCAGACAACAGGGGAGCTCCTACAATGAGCAGTTCTTC.